The 21 T cell receptor beta chains given below trace back to one sample, sequenced in a study of response to subunit inactivated influenza vaccine. TCRdb independently ran MiXCR on the RT-PCR reads; one entry per CDR3 protein. The table records a few hundred thousand distinct CDR3 sequences, approximately 12% of them present only once. The material sequenced was non-naive T cells sorted from PBMCs, taken less than 15 days before vaccination. All receptors derive from a man aged 50 to 59 who received an inactivated influenza vaccine.

By sample fraction, this clonotype is medium-sized. CDR3 sequence reads: CSAFDRGNEQFF. The CDR3 bases are TGCAGTGCATTTGACAGGGGCAATGAGCAGTTCTTC. V gene TRBV20-1 combines with J gene TRBJ2-1, with 8 bases matching TRBD1. Per the germline V gene, CDR1 is DFQATT and CDR2 is SNEGSKA (reference sequence). CDR3 length equals 12 residues. With V trimmed by 6 bases and J by 6 bases, 4 bases remained unmatched.

This clonotype has more than one count but fewer than ten. This chain connects TRBV3-1 to TRBJ2-7; D possibly uses TRBD1 or TRBD2 (6 bases each). Germline V gene sequence: CDR1 LGHDT, CDR2 YNNKEL (reference sequence). Trimming shortened V by 1 base and J by 1 base, and 14 bases separated the two germline ends. CDR3 length equals 16 residues. The CDR3 region is CASSQGGGGSSYEQYF. For the CDR3, the DNA is TGTGCCAGCAGCCAAGGAGGGGGAGGCTCGTCCTACGAGCAGTACTTC.

Only a few counts were recorded for this clonotype. The CDR3 spells CSARDPRRQYF. CDR3 bases: TGCAGTGCTAGAGATCCGAGGAGGCAGTACTTC. This chain links TRBV20-1 with TRBJ2-7; D unclear. The V end was cut by 0 bases, the J end by 9 bases, with 9 bases between. Germline V gives CDR1 DFQATT, CDR2 SNEGSKA (reference sequence). The CDR3 spans 11 residues.

This clonotype was counted between two and nine times. This chain links TRBV6-2 or TRBV6-3 with TRBJ1-1, with D tentatively TRBD1 (5 bases). Per germline, CDR1 MNHEY and CDR2 SVGEGT. The CDR3 contains 15 residues. Trimming took off 4 bases at V and 6 bases at J, with 18 bases between the two ends. The CDR3 is CASSSTNPGFSEAFF. The CDR3 DNA reads TGTGCCAGCAGTTCCACTAACCCAGGGTTCTCTGAAGCTTTCTTT.

This clonotype was counted between two and nine times. The chain employs TRBV11-2 and TRBJ2-5; D is undetermined. Germline-derived CDR1 and CDR2 are SGHAT and FQNNGV. The CDR3 length is 13 residues. V was clipped by 5 bases and J by 4 bases, with 11 bases between them. The CDR3 sequence: CASSPQWRETQYF. CDR3 coding DNA: TGTGCCAGCAGCCCCCAATGGCGAGAGACCCAGTACTTC.

The gene calls are TRBV5-6 and TRBJ2-1; 7 nucleotides match TRBD2. Trimming at V came to 5 bases and at J to 5 bases, leaving 10 bases not matched to a gene. Germline values: CDR1 SGHDT, CDR2 YYEEEE. There are 15 residues in the CDR3. The CDR3 spells CASSRGRGPHNEQFF. CDR3 in DNA: TGTGCCAGCAGTCGAGGGAGGGGCCCCCACAATGAGCAGTTCTTC.

This clonotype showed up many times. This chain uses TRBV6-2 or TRBV6-3 with TRBJ1-2, with D perhaps matching TRBD1 (5 bases). The germline CDR1 and CDR2 sequences are MNHEY and SVGEGT. Deletions cut 6 bases from V and 5 bases from J, with 22 bases between. The CDR3 is 16 residues long. This CDR3 is CASSRPGPQKTYGYTF. The CDR3 region has the DNA TGTGCCAGCAGCCGACCGGGACCTCAAAAGACGTATGGCTACACCTTC.

Concerning this clonotype itself: A junction end diverges from the germline sequence, so it may reflect a read error. The CDR3 coding sequence is TGCAGTGCCTCTCGACAGGGGGGGAACGCCGGGGAGCTGTTTTTT. Encoded protein: CSASRQGGNAGELFF. The genes are TRBV20-1 and TRBJ2-2; 9 nucleotides agree with TRBD1. The CDR3 is 15 amino acids. Germline V gene sequence: CDR1 DFQATT, CDR2 SNEGSKA (reference sequence).

V and J are TRBV30 and TRBJ1-6; TRBD1 might be the D (5 bases). CDR1 and CDR2 (germline): GTSNPN, SVGIG (reference sequence). Trimming pared 2 bases from V and 4 bases from J, leaving 18 bases between. This CDR3 has 17 residues. Written as DNA, the CDR3 is TGTGCCTGGAGTCTCGGCCGTGGGGGGATGTATAATTCACCCCTCCACTTT. It translates to CAWSLGRGGMYNSPLHF.

This clonotype occurred a few times. The chain carries TRBV9 and TRBJ2-3, with 7 bases identical to TRBD2. The V gene end was trimmed by 6 bases and the J gene end by 2 bases; junction bases not matched to a gene: 9. Looked up from germline, CDR1 is SGDLS and CDR2 is YYNGEE. There are 15 residues in the CDR3. The CDR3 DNA is TGTGCCAGCACCCTAGCGGTTTCTCCCACAGATACGCAGTATTTT. Protein product: CASTLAVSPTDTQYF.

There are many counts of this clonotype. The chain joins TRBV6-1 to TRBJ1-1; TRBD1 matches 7 bases. Per the germline V gene, CDR1 is MNHNS and CDR2 is SASEGT. The CDR3 is 13 residues long. V shed 11 bases and J 6 bases; nucleotides not matched to a gene: 12. CDR3 in amino acids: CAGGRGKGPEAFF. The CDR3 nucleotides are TGTGCCGGCGGCAGGGGGAAGGGGCCTGAAGCTTTCTTT.

A few counts support this clonotype. V is TRBV7-2 and J is TRBJ2-5, with D unclear. Germline CDR1 SGHTA, CDR2 FQGNSA. Trimming removed 1 base at V and 2 bases at J, with 5 bases between. CDR3 length equals 13 residues. CDR3 region: CASSLELQETQYF. The DNA of the CDR3 is TGTGCCAGCAGCTTAGAACTACAAGAGACCCAGTACTTC.

J is TRBJ1-5 and V is TRBV19, with 7 nucleotides matching TRBD1. V lost 8 bases and J lost 1; bases outside the gene matches: 14. The CDR3 spans 17 residues. The germline gives CDR1 LNHDA, CDR2 SQIVND (reference sequence). The CDR3 sequence: CASHPETGRGSNQPQHF. CDR3 nucleotides: TGTGCCAGTCATCCCGAGACAGGGCGAGGCAGCAATCAGCCCCAGCATTTT.

The chain employs TRBV27 and TRBJ2-3, with 7 nucleotides matching TRBD1. Germline CDR1 MNHEY, CDR2 SMNVEV (reference sequence). The junction had 10 bases not matched to a gene; V was cut back by 7 bases and J by 6 bases. CDR3 length: 14 residues. CDR3 residues: CASTRQGRLDTQYF. In DNA, the CDR3 is TGTGCCAGCACTCGACAGGGTAGATTGGATACGCAGTATTTT.

This chain joins TRBV11-2 and TRBJ2-5; 9 nucleotides align to TRBD1. The CDR3 spans 15 residues. V trimming: 6 bases; J trimming: 5 bases; junction bases outside the gene matches: 10. Germline CDR1 and CDR2: SGHAT and FQNNGV. CDR3 sequence (DNA): TGTGCCAGCAGTTACGTATGGACAGGGGTGGAGACCCAGTACTTC. Translation gives CASSYVWTGVETQYF.

With regard to this clonotype: One end of the junction fails to match germline, which may point to a read error. The gene calls are TRBV30 and TRBJ1-5; D is unclear. Germline values: CDR1 GTSNPN, CDR2 SVGIG (reference sequence). This CDR3 has 14 amino acids. CDR3 nucleotides: TGTTCCTGGTCCCAAGGGAGGCTCAATCAGCCCCAGCATTTT. It codes for CSWSQGRLNQPQHF.

The table lists this clonotype with many counts. This rearrangement joins TRBV5-1 to TRBJ1-1; 8 bases align to TRBD1. Germline V gene data show CDR1 as SGHRS and CDR2 as YFSETQ. This CDR3 has 13 residues. V was pared by 3 bases and J by 6 bases, with 4 bases of the junction left unmatched. The CDR3 DNA is TGCGCCAGCAGCTCGACAGGGGAAGCTGAAGCTTTCTTT. Its translation: CASSSTGEAEAFF.

This clonotype was detected only a few times. V is TRBV11-2 and J is TRBJ2-3; no reliable D call. There are 16 residues in the CDR3. CDR1 and CDR2 (germline): SGHAT, FQNNGV. Deletions cut 1 base from V and 2 bases from J, with 13 bases between. CDR3 residues: CASSLVADTNTDTQYF. The CDR3 nucleotides read TGTGCCAGCAGCTTAGTCGCGGATACGAACACAGATACGCAGTATTTT.

This clonotype occurred many times. The chain joins TRBV20-1 to TRBJ2-7; tentatively, D is TRBD1 (6 bases). The CDR3 contains 14 residues. V was shortened by 1 base and J by 0 bases, with 10 bases between the two germline ends. Germline CDR1 and CDR2: DFQATT and SNEGSKA (reference sequence). The CDR3: CSARGTVFSYEQYF. The CDR3 DNA sequence: TGCAGTGCTAGAGGGACAGTATTCTCCTACGAGCAGTACTTC.

This clonotype was seen a handful of times. This chain links TRBV6-5 with TRBJ2-3, with D hard to call. The CDR3 has 15 amino acids. Germline assignment: CDR1 MNHEY and CDR2 SVGAGI. The V and J ends lost 1 base and 0 bases respectively, with 8 bases between them. For the CDR3, the DNA is TGTGCCAGCAGTTACTTATACGGGAGCACAGATACGCAGTATTTT. This translates into CASSYLYGSTDTQYF.

There are many counts of this clonotype. V is TRBV29-1 and J is TRBJ2-4; 10 positions agree with TRBD2. Germline V gene sequence: CDR1 SQVTM, CDR2 ANQGSEA. The CDR3 contains 13 residues. V trimming: 4 bases; J trimming: 10 bases; junction bases outside the gene matches: 7. DNA for the CDR3: TGCAGCGTTGTAAGCCTAGCGGGGGCTATTCAGTACTTC. Its translation is CSVVSLAGAIQYF.